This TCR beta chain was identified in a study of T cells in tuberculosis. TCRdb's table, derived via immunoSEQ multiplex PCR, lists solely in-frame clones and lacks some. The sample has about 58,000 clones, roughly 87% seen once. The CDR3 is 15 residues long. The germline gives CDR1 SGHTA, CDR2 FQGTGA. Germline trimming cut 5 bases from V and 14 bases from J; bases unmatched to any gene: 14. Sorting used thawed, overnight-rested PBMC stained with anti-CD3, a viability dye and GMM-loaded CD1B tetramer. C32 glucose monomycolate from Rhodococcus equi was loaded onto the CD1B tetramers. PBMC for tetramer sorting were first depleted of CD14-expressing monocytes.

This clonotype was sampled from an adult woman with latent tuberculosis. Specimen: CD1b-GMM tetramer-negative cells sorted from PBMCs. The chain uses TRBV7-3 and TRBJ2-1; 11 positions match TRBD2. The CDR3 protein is CASSRLGLADPEKFF. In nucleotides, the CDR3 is TGTGCCAGCAGCCGACTGGGACTAGCGGACCCGGAGAAGTTCTTC. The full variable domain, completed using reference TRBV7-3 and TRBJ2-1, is GAGVSQTPSNKVTEKGKYVELRCDPISGHTALYWYRQSLGQGPEFLIYFQGTGAADDSGLPNDRFFAVRPEGSVSTLKIQRTERGDSAVYLCASSRLGLADPEKFFGPGTRLTVL.